The rows below give T cell receptor beta chains drawn from one sample of a study of blood T cells in healthy people across ages. One entry per CDR3 protein, called by TCRdb with MiXCR from the 5' RACE reads. The sample has roughly 500,000 distinct CDR3 sequences, 27% seen once; the top ten hold about 18%. Sample: blood. These receptors were obtained from a woman aged 70-85 years in good health. The CDR3 runs from the conserved cysteine through the conserved F or W. The D gene is left open where the match is weak. Clone sizes are given selectively: once, few, many, or a class where the clone is expanded.

clone_size,cdr3_length,d_call,v_call,j_call,cdr3_nt,cdr3_aa
-,15,TRBD1,TRBV10-3,TRBJ1-1,TGTGCCATACAAAGCCACAGGGGCGGGGACACTGAAGCTTTCTTT,CAIQSHRGGDTEAFF
once,18,TRBD2,TRBV3-1,TRBJ2-3,TGTGCCAGCAGTCAAAGCGGTAGCGGGGGGGCGCGCACAGATACGCAGTATTTT,CASSQSGSGGARTDTQYF
-,15,-,TRBV20-1,TRBJ1-3,TGCAGTGCTAGAGGCGACCCTAGCTCTGGAAACACCATATATTTT,CSARGDPSSGNTIYF
-,10,-,TRBV7-8,TRBJ2-5,TGTGCCAGCAGCTCCCGGGACGCCCACTTC,CASSSRDAHF
-,15,-,TRBV6-5,TRBJ1-1,TGTGCCAGTAACCGAAAGGTACGAATGAACACTGAAGCTTTCTTT,CASNRKVRMNTEAFF
-,16,-,TRBV24-1,TRBJ2-1,TGTGCCACCAGTGACCGGACAGCCAGCTCCTACAATGAGCAGTTCTTC,CATSDRTASSYNEQFF
-,15,-,TRBV20-1,TRBJ1-4,TGCAGTGCTCCGTTGGGGAGAGCCCAGAATGAAAAACTGTTTTTT,CSAPLGRAQNEKLFF
few,13,-,TRBV11-3,TRBJ2-1,TGTGCCAGCAGCTCTGGAGGGCTCGGTGAGCAGTTCTTC,CASSSGGLGEQFF
many,11,-,TRBV5-1,TRBJ2-7,TGTGCCAGCAGCTCCAACTACGAGCAGTACTTC,CASSSNYEQYF
once,13,-,TRBV6-2/TRBV6-3,TRBJ2-7,TGTGCCAGCAGTTACTCCGGGACGACGGAGCAGTACTTC,CASSYSGTTEQYF
-,11,-,TRBV7-2,TRBJ2-7,TGTGCCAGCAGCGTCCTATACGAGCAGTACTTC,CASSVLYEQYF
-,12,-,TRBV7-2,TRBJ2-7,TGTGCCAGCAGCTTAGGCCCTCGCGAGCAGTACTTC,CASSLGPREQYF
-,14,-,TRBV5-1,TRBJ2-5,TGCGCCAGCAGCTTCGATAACGGCCAAGAGACCCAGTACTTC,CASSFDNGQETQYF
many,12,-,TRBV25-1,TRBJ2-7,TGTGCCAGCAGTGACGGGCACTACGAGCAGTACTTC,CASSDGHYEQYF
few,15,TRBD1,TRBV20-1,TRBJ1-2,TGCAGTGCTAGGCTTTACAGGGGAAAAAACTATGGCTACACCTTC,CSARLYRGKNYGYTF
few,16,TRBD1,TRBV4-2,TRBJ2-5,TGTGCCAGCAGCCAGGGAAAGACAGGGGTTGGGGAGACCCAGTACTTC,CASSQGKTGVGETQYF
few,12,TRBD1,TRBV20-1,TRBJ2-1,TGCAGTGCTCCAGGGACAGGGACTGAGCAGTTCTTC,CSAPGTGTEQFF
-,13,TRBD1,TRBV20-1,TRBJ1-5,TGCAGTGCTGTGACAGGGAGCAATCAGCCCCAGCATTTT,CSAVTGSNQPQHF
once,15,-,TRBV18,TRBJ1-5,TGTGCCAGCTCACAACAGGGTCACGGCAATCAGCCCCAGCATTTT,CASSQQGHGNQPQHF
-,11,TRBD1,TRBV29-1,TRBJ1-3,TGCAGCGGCGGACAGGGAGCAACCATATATTTT,CSGGQGATIYF
few,15,-,TRBV9,TRBJ2-1,TGTGCCAGCAGCGTAGGCCCGGCAACTTACAATGAGCAGTTCTTC,CASSVGPATYNEQFF
-,14,-,TRBV7-3,TRBJ2-4,TGTGCCAGCAGCTTAAACCCCGCCAAAAACATTCAGTACTTC,CASSLNPAKNIQYF
few,15,-,TRBV25-1,TRBJ1-2,TGTGCCAGCAGCGCAAATCCCGGGGCAGGCTATGGCTACACCTTC,CASSANPGAGYGYTF
many,12,-,TRBV12-3/TRBV12-4,TRBJ2-1,TGTGCCAGCAGTCCGACAGGAAATGAGCAGTTCTTC,CASSPTGNEQFF
-,16,TRBD1,TRBV18,TRBJ2-1,TGTGCCAGCTCGCTTAAGGGACAGGGAGCCTACAATGAGCAGTTCTTC,CASSLKGQGAYNEQFF
-,14,TRBD2,TRBV12-3/TRBV12-4,TRBJ2-1,TGTGCCAGCAGTTTGACTAGCGGGGCCAATGAGCAGTTCTTC,CASSLTSGANEQFF
-,12,-,TRBV29-1,TRBJ2-5,TGCAGCGTTTACAGGGGAGGAGAGACCCAGTACTTC,CSVYRGGETQYF
-,16,TRBD2,TRBV7-2,TRBJ2-1,TGTGCCAGCAGCCTCCTGGGGGGGAGCGCTTACAATGAGCAGTTCTTC,CASSLLGGSAYNEQFF
few,15,-,TRBV29-1,TRBJ2-1,TGCAGCGCCAACCCACTCCCCAGCTCCTACAATGAGCAGTTCTTC,CSANPLPSSYNEQFF
-,13,-,TRBV10-3,TRBJ2-5,TGTGCCATCAGTGAGTCAAATGGCAAGGGCCAGTACTTC,CAISESNGKGQYF
-,13,-,TRBV7-9,TRBJ1-1,TGTGCCAGCAGCTTAGAGGGGGAAACTGAAGCTTTCTTT,CASSLEGETEAFF
-,15,-,TRBV7-9,TRBJ2-6,TGTGCCAGCAGCTTACGGGTCTCTGGGGCCAACGTCCTGACTTTC,CASSLRVSGANVLTF
-,16,-,TRBV7-9,TRBJ2-6,TGTGCCAGCTCGTCACTAAAACTCTCTTGGGCCAACGCCCTGACTTTC,CASSSLKLSWANALTF
few,15,TRBD2,TRBV9,TRBJ2-1,TGTGCCAGCAGCGTTGATAGCGGGGGACACAATGAGCAGTTCTTC,CASSVDSGGHNEQFF
-,15,TRBD1,TRBV6-1,TRBJ1-1,TGTGCCAGCAGTGGCCGGGACAGGGGAGGCACTGAAGCTTTCTTT,CASSGRDRGGTEAFF
few,14,-,TRBV24-1,TRBJ2-5,TGTGCCACCAGTGAAGGACAGCCCGGGGAGACCCAGTACTTC,CATSEGQPGETQYF
few,12,-,TRBV9,TRBJ1-6,TGTGCCAGCAGTGACGGGAATTCACCCCTCCACTTT,CASSDGNSPLHF
-,15,-,TRBV9,TRBJ2-7,TGTGCCAGCAGCCCCACGACCGAGCTTACCTACGAGCAGTACTTC,CASSPTTELTYEQYF
-,13,-,TRBV24-1,TRBJ2-2,TGTGCCACCGGGGGGATAAGGACCGGGGAGCTGTTTTTT,CATGGIRTGELFF
few,15,TRBD1,TRBV9,TRBJ1-1,TGTGCCAGCAGCCCCCGCCAGGGGGACAGCACTGAAGCTTTCTTT,CASSPRQGDSTEAFF
many,14,-,TRBV20-1,TRBJ2-5,TGCAGTGCTAGCATAGGGGGGGGCCGCGAGACCCAGTACTTC,CSASIGGGRETQYF
once,16,TRBD2,TRBV10-2,TRBJ2-3,TGCGCCAGTCGCCAATCTAGCGGGGGGAGCACAGATACGCAGTATTTT,CASRQSSGGSTDTQYF
-,15,-,TRBV5-1,TRBJ1-4,TGCGCCAGCAGCTTATCAGGAGAGGGGCGAGAAAAACTGTTTTTT,CASSLSGEGREKLFF
-,12,-,TRBV29-1,TRBJ2-7,TGCAGCGTTGAAGACGGGATCCACGAGCAGTACTTC,CSVEDGIHEQYF
-,15,TRBD1,TRBV4-2,TRBJ2-1,TGTGCCAGCACCCCACAGGGGAGCTCCTACAATGAGCAGTTCTTC,CASTPQGSSYNEQFF